This is a list of T cell receptor beta chains from one sample in a study of T-cell memory formation after mild COVID-19. From the 5' RACE reads, TCRdb called clonotypes with MiXCR, one entry per CDR3 protein. The sample consists of 300,000 to 400,000 distinct CDR3 sequences, 20% to 25% of them appearing once. The specimen sequenced was PBMCs or a T cell subset sorted from them (not recorded which). The receptors were sampled from an adult woman who had mild COVID-19 (a few samples of this study predate the infection). Cell type and time point are not known. Each CDR3 is given with its conserved first and last residue. The D gene is left open where the match is weak. For some rows the clone size is stated as once, few or many, or as a class when expanded; others skip it.

size,J,V,D,CDR3,DNA
few,TRBJ2-5,TRBV7-9,TRBD2,CASSSETSLGETQYF,TGTGCCAGCAGCTCGGAGACTAGCTTGGGGGAGACCCAGTACTTC
NA,TRBJ2-7,TRBV10-3,TRBD2,CAISGSGNKYEQYF,TGTGCCATCAGTGGTAGCGGGAACAAATACGAGCAGTACTTC
few,TRBJ2-2,TRBV4-1,NA,CASSQPDVTRELFF,TGCGCCAGCAGCCAACCCGACGTGACCCGGGAGCTGTTTTTT
NA,TRBJ2-7,TRBV7-9,TRBD1,CASSSTRGYEQYF,TGTGCCAGCAGCTCAACCAGGGGGTACGAGCAGTACTTC
NA,TRBJ1-4,TRBV20-1,NA,CSARGYNEKLFF,TGCAGTGCTAGAGGATATAATGAAAAACTGTTTTTT
many,TRBJ2-2,TRBV5-1,NA,CASSSPQGTGELFF,TGCGCCAGCAGCTCGCCGCAGGGTACCGGGGAGCTGTTTTTT
NA,TRBJ1-6,TRBV6-5,TRBD1,CASSYSRAGGSNSPLHF,TGTGCCAGCAGTTACTCGAGGGCAGGGGGTAGTAATTCACCCCTCCACTTT
few,TRBJ2-5,TRBV3-1,NA,CASSQDQWEGASQYF,TGTGCCAGCAGCCAAGATCAGTGGGAGGGGGCGAGCCAGTACTTC
once,TRBJ1-1,TRBV3-1,NA,CASSRSGASAFF,TGTGCCAGCAGCCGATCCGGCGCGTCGGCTTTCTTT
few,TRBJ2-7,TRBV5-1,NA,CASSSGRGLSYEQYF,TGCGCCAGCAGCTCCGGCCGGGGGCTATCCTACGAGCAGTACTTC
NA,TRBJ1-6,TRBV12-3/TRBV12-4,NA,CASSYQVRNSPLHF,TGTGCCAGCAGTTACCAGGTGCGCAATTCACCCCTCCACTTT
few,TRBJ2-7,TRBV5-1,TRBD1,CASSPVTGQGAHEQYF,TGCGCCAGCAGCCCAGTGACGGGACAGGGGGCCCACGAGCAGTACTTC
NA,TRBJ2-4,TRBV7-2,NA,CASSPRTGLRPKNIQYF,TGTGCCAGCAGCCCCCGGACTGGATTGAGGCCCAAAAACATTCAGTACTTC
NA,TRBJ2-2,TRBV29-1,NA,CSVEALQGELFF,TGCAGCGTTGAAGCATTACAGGGGGAGCTGTTTTTT
NA,TRBJ2-7,TRBV20-1,NA,CSAGRRENEQYF,TGCAGTGCTGGCCGCCGGGAGAATGAGCAGTACTTC
many,TRBJ1-4,TRBV5-1,TRBD1,CASSLIPRGTGGSNEKLFF,TGCGCCAGCAGTTTGATACCCCGGGGCACAGGGGGCTCTAATGAAAAACTGTTTTTT
NA,TRBJ2-1,TRBV7-9,NA,CASTSYNEQFF,TGTGCCAGCACCTCCTACAATGAGCAGTTCTTC
many,TRBJ2-1,TRBV27,TRBD1,CASSFYDPPGQAEQFF,TGTGCCAGCAGTTTCTACGATCCACCCGGACAGGCCGAGCAGTTCTTC
NA,TRBJ2-4,TRBV21-1,NA,CASSGLAKNIQYF,TGTGCCAGCAGTGGTCTGGCCAAAAACATTCAGTACTTC
NA,TRBJ2-1,TRBV20-1,NA,CSASDSSYNEQFF,TGCAGTGCTAGCGACAGCTCCTACAATGAGCAGTTCTTC
many,TRBJ1-2,TRBV6-2/TRBV6-3,TRBD1,CASRQGVGNYGYTF,TGTGCCAGCAGACAGGGGGTCGGTAACTATGGCTACACCTTC
NA,TRBJ2-7,TRBV7-8,NA,CASSPRGSGVPYEQYF,TGTGCCAGCAGCCCCAGAGGATCGGGCGTACCCTACGAGCAGTACTTC
few,TRBJ2-7,TRBV30,TRBD1,CAWRGGTAPSYEQYF,TGTGCCTGGAGAGGTGGGACAGCTCCTTCCTACGAGCAGTACTTC
many,TRBJ2-5,TRBV20-1,TRBD2,CSASGGTSIRETQYF,TGCAGTGCTAGTGGGGGGACTAGCATCCGGGAGACCCAGTACTTC
NA,TRBJ1-2,TRBV7-3,NA,CASSWARGHGYTF,TGTGCCAGCAGCTGGGCTCGGGGGCATGGCTACACCTTC
few,TRBJ2-7,TRBV29-1,NA,CSVLRDSYEQYF,TGCAGCGTCCTGCGGGACAGCTACGAGCAGTACTTC
NA,TRBJ2-2,TRBV9,TRBD2,CASSVEGSGGSNTGELFF,TGTGCCAGCAGCGTAGAGGGTAGCGGGGGCTCTAACACCGGGGAGCTGTTTTTT
many,TRBJ2-1,TRBV9,TRBD2,CASSPRLAGEPGSYNEQFF,TGTGCCAGCAGCCCTCGACTAGCGGGGGAGCCGGGCTCCTACAATGAGCAGTTCTTC
many,TRBJ2-7,TRBV3-1,TRBD2,CASSRRGLAGGPSGNEQYF,TGTGCCAGCAGCCGTCGTGGACTAGCGGGAGGGCCCTCGGGAAACGAGCAGTACTTC
many,TRBJ2-5,TRBV3-1,TRBD2,CASSRLAGETQYF,TGTGCCAGCAGCCGACTAGCGGGAGAGACCCAGTACTTC
few,TRBJ2-3,TRBV7-2,NA,CASSPIGSQRGTDTQYF,TGTGCCAGCAGCCCCATCGGCAGCCAGCGGGGCACAGATACGCAGTATTTT
NA,TRBJ2-2,TRBV6-2/TRBV6-3,TRBD2,CASSYGGSGRASGELFF,TGTGCCAGCAGTTACGGAGGTAGCGGGAGGGCCTCCGGGGAGCTGTTTTTT
few,TRBJ2-7,TRBV7-9,NA,CASRAEQGYEQYF,TGTGCCAGCAGGGCAGAACAGGGCTACGAGCAGTACTTC
few,TRBJ2-7,TRBV5-1,TRBD1,CASSDSTGGHEQYF,TGCGCCAGCAGCGATTCGACAGGGGGCCACGAGCAGTACTTC
NA,TRBJ1-5,TRBV30,NA,CAWSRQFNQPQHF,TGTGCCTGGAGTCGCCAATTCAATCAGCCCCAGCATTTT
NA,TRBJ2-3,TRBV5-6,NA,CASSSYTGVLVTQYF,TGTGCCAGCAGCTCGTACACGGGGGTCCTTGTGACGCAGTATTTT
few,TRBJ1-1,TRBV11-2,NA,CASSLERVGEAFF,TGTGCCAGCAGCTTAGAAAGGGTGGGTGAAGCTTTCTTT
NA,TRBJ1-2,TRBV2,NA,CASRRTRGLTF,TGTGCCAGCAGACGGACCCGCGGCTTGACCTTC
few,TRBJ2-7,TRBV7-9,NA,CASSLVAENYEQYF,TGTGCCAGCAGCTTAGTTGCGGAGAACTACGAGCAGTACTTC
NA,TRBJ2-7,TRBV7-2,TRBD2,CASSTSAVAGGYEQYF,TGTGCCAGCAGCACCTCGGCAGTAGCGGGAGGCTACGAGCAGTACTTC
NA,TRBJ1-5,TRBV3-1,NA,CASSQAIYNQPQHF,TGTGCCAGCAGCCAAGCAATCTATAATCAGCCCCAGCATTTT
NA,TRBJ2-3,TRBV5-4,NA,CASSLGDSAPTDTQYF,TGTGCCAGCAGCTTGGGGGACTCAGCCCCCACAGATACGCAGTATTTT
NA,TRBJ1-1,TRBV30,NA,CAWGQQTNTEAFF,TGTGCCTGGGGACAGCAGACGAACACTGAAGCTTTCTTT
many,TRBJ2-6,TRBV29-1,NA,CSVRGDSSGANVLTF,TGCAGCGTCCGTGGGGATAGCTCTGGGGCCAACGTCCTGACTTTC
few,TRBJ1-2,TRBV5-4,NA,CASSLASGQSNGYTF,TGTGCCAGCAGCTTGGCCTCTGGGCAATCGAATGGCTACACCTTC